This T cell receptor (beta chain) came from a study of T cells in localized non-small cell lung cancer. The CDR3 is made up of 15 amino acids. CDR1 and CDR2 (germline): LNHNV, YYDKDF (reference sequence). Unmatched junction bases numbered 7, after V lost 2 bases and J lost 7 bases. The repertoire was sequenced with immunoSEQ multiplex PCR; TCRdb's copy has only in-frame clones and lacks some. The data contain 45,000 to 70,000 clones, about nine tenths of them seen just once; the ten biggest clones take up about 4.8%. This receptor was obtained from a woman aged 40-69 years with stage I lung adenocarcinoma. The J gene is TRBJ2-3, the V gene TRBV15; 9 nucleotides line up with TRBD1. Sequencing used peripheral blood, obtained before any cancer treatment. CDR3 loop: CATSRSGQGGYTQYF. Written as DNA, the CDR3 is TGTGCCACCAGCAGATCGGGACAGGGTGGGTATACGCAGTATTTT.